What follows is one T cell receptor beta chain and its context. Profiling relied on immunoSEQ multiplex PCR, and the TCRdb table lists in-frame clones only, not all of them. The sample has 500,000 or so clones; around 90% are singletons. This record comes from a study of blood T cell repertoires in COVID-19. Study background: PBMCs, B-cell-depleted T cells, or T cells provided the cDNA or gDNA that made up the material.

Per germline, CDR1 MGHRA and CDR2 YSYEKL. This CDR3 comprises 16 residues. Trimming stripped 0 bases from V and 0 bases from J, with 11 bases between. Sequences were obtained from PBMCs or T cells enriched from blood (not recorded which). The rearrangement joins TRBV4-1 to TRBJ1-1, with no clear D. The clonotype was recovered from a woman under 30 who had recovered from COVID-19. The CDR3 bases are TGCGCCAGCAGCCAAGATTTAGGCGGATTGAACACTGAAGCTTTCTTT. As protein: CASSQDLGGLNTEAFF.